The T cell receptor beta chain described here comes from a study of CD8+CD57+ T cells in acquired aplastic anemia. The sample holds a few counts of this clonotype. This may arise from a read error, as a much more abundant clone is one base away. Genomic DNA, the template, was used for profiling of the TCR beta VDJ and CDR3. TCRdb called the reads again in MiXCR, with one record for every CDR3 protein. The repertoire holds 150,000 to 200,000 distinct CDR3 sequences, around 52% seen once, with roughly 29% in the top ten. The patients chosen for sequencing had shown expansion of CD8+CD57+ cells (detected by flow cytometry). V was clipped by 1 base and J by 5 bases, with 3 bases between them. CDR1 SNHLY and CDR2 FYNNEI come from the germline V gene. This CDR3 is built from 11 residues.

J is TRBJ2-7 and V is TRBV2; D call uncertain. This clonotype was obtained from a human donor with aplastic anemia. Specimen: sorted CD4+, CD8+, or CD8+CD57+ T cells (not recorded which) from PBMCs. For the CDR3, the DNA is TGTGCCAGCAGTGAAGAAAACGAGCAGTACTTC. Translated, it gives CASSEENEQYF.